This is a list of T cell receptor beta chains from one sample in a study of T cells in Graves' hyperthyroidism and ophthalmopathy. TCRdb called the multiplex PCR reads again in MiXCR, with one record for every CDR3 protein. The table shows hundreds of thousands of distinct CDR3 sequences, with around a fifth occurring only once. Specimen: blood. These receptors all come from a woman in her 70s with Graves' ophthalmopathy. The CDR3 runs from the conserved cysteine through the conserved F or W. D genes are given only for firm matches. Rows may omit the clone size; those that give it use once, few, many or a size class.

J gene | clone size | V gene | D gene | CDR3 length | CDR3 DNA | CDR3 protein
TRBJ1-3 | . | TRBV5-5 | TRBD1 | 14 | TGTGCCAGCAGCCGCGGGACAGGGGTAAACACCATATATTTT | CASSRGTGVNTIYF
TRBJ2-7 | many | TRBV20-1 | TRBD2 | 13 | TGCAGTGCTAGAGGTGGGAGGGATCGCGAGCAGTACTTC | CSARGGRDREQYF
TRBJ2-5 | many | TRBV2 | . | 13 | TGTGCCAGCAGAAAAGGATTCCAAGAGACCCAGTACTTC | CASRKGFQETQYF
TRBJ2-2 | once | TRBV5-1 | . | 15 | TGCGCCAGCAGCCCAGGTCTTGGGGAGACCGGGGAGCTGTTTTTT | CASSPGLGETGELFF
TRBJ2-1 | once | TRBV7-2 | TRBD2 | 14 | TGTGCCAGCAGCTTAGGGGGTAGCGGGAGTTTGGAAGTCTTC | CASSLGGSGSLEVF
TRBJ1-1 | few | TRBV5-1 | . | 16 | TGCGCCAGCAGTTCCCTCCCAGGGCGGGGGAACACTGAAGCTTTCTTT | CASSSLPGRGNTEAFF
TRBJ2-2 | . | TRBV20-1 | . | 14 | TGCAGTGCTGCGACACAACGAAACACCGGGGAGCTGTTTTTT | CSAATQRNTGELFF
TRBJ1-1 | many | TRBV12-3/TRBV12-4 | TRBD1 | 16 | TGTGCCAGCAGACCAGACAGGGGGGTAGAAAACACTGAAGCTTTCTTT | CASRPDRGVENTEAFF
TRBJ2-2 | many | TRBV7-3 | . | 14 | TGTGCCAGCAGCTTAAACGGCAACACCGGGGAGCTGTTTTTT | CASSLNGNTGELFF
TRBJ1-5 | few | TRBV28 | . | 16 | TGTGCCAGCAGTTTATTCGCAGGGCCCCTGAATCAGCCCCAGCATTTT | CASSLFAGPLNQPQHF
TRBJ1-2 | . | TRBV20-1 | TRBD1 | 14 | TGCAGTGCTAGACTGACCGGGACAGGGGATGGCTACACCTTC | CSARLTGTGDGYTF
TRBJ2-1 | few | TRBV3-1 | . | 13 | TGTGCCAGCAGCCGACTAGCCTACAATGAGCAGTTCTTC | CASSRLAYNEQFF
TRBJ2-2 | . | TRBV6-2/TRBV6-3 | TRBD2 | 16 | TGTGCCAGCAGCGGAGCGGGAGGTTTGGGGACCGGGGAGCTGTTTTTT | CASSGAGGLGTGELFF
TRBJ1-4 | few | TRBV7-9 | . | 13 | TGTGCCAGCAGCTTAATACAGGGAGAAAAACTGTTTTTT | CASSLIQGEKLFF
TRBJ1-3 | . | TRBV18 | . | 14 | TGTGCCAGCTCACCCCAGGGCACTGGAAACACCATATATTTT | CASSPQGTGNTIYF
TRBJ2-2 | . | TRBV20-1 | TRBD1 | 14 | TGCAGTGCTAGAGCCGGGACAGTTACCGGGGAGCTGTTTTTT | CSARAGTVTGELFF
TRBJ2-7 | . | TRBV5-1 | . | 14 | TGCGCCAGCAGCCCCCGGGTAGGGATGAACGAGCAGTACTTC | CASSPRVGMNEQYF
TRBJ1-6 | once | TRBV6-5 | . | 16 | TGTGCCAACAGTTACTCAGGGGAATCCTATAATTCACCCCTCCACTTT | CANSYSGESYNSPLHF
TRBJ1-5 | few | TRBV19 | . | 14 | TGTGCCAGTAATCCGATGGGGGCAAATCAGCCCCAGCATTTT | CASNPMGANQPQHF
TRBJ2-5 | medium-sized | TRBV11-2 | . | 16 | TGTGCCAGCAGCTTATTCCCCCTGGGACTCCAAGAGACCCAGTACTTC | CASSLFPLGLQETQYF
TRBJ2-7 | many | TRBV28 | TRBD2 | 16 | TGTGCCAGCAGCTCCCTAGCGGGAGGCGAGGCTAACGAGCAGTACTTC | CASSSLAGGEANEQYF
TRBJ2-1 | . | TRBV5-1 | TRBD2 | 17 | TGCGCCAGCAGCTTGGCCAGGCGGGAGGGCCTGCGGAATGAGCAGTTCTTC | CASSLARREGLRNEQFF
TRBJ1-2 | few | TRBV5-1 | . | 14 | TGCGCCAGCAGCTTTTCCGTCTCTAACTATGGCTACACCTTC | CASSFSVSNYGYTF
TRBJ1-1 | . | TRBV6-2/TRBV6-3 | . | 14 | TGTGCCAGCAGTTACTCGTCCCCGAACACTGAAGCTTTCTTT | CASSYSSPNTEAFF
TRBJ2-5 | few | TRBV15 | . | 14 | TGTGCCACCGCTGGAGGGGGTGACCAAGAGACCCAGTACTTC | CATAGGGDQETQYF
TRBJ2-2 | . | TRBV20-1 | . | 14 | TGCAGTGCTAGAAAGGGGACCAACACCGGGGAGCTGTTTTTT | CSARKGTNTGELFF
TRBJ2-7 | few | TRBV7-9 | TRBD2 | 15 | TGTGCCAGCAGCTCTCGGGAGGGGAGCTCCTACGAGCAGTACTTC | CASSSREGSSYEQYF
TRBJ2-5 | . | TRBV3-1 | TRBD1 | 16 | TGTGCCAGCACCAACTGGTGGCAGGGGGCTGGGGAGACCCAGTACTTC | CASTNWWQGAGETQYF
TRBJ2-1 | many | TRBV7-2 | TRBD2 | 17 | TGTGCCAGCAGCCCCCGACCCGGGACTATGTACTACAATGAGCAGTTCTTC | CASSPRPGTMYYNEQFF
TRBJ2-7 | . | TRBV20-1 | . | 14 | TGCAGTGCTAGACCGGGGGCGTCGATGAACGAGCAGTACTTC | CSARPGASMNEQYF
TRBJ2-7 | few | TRBV19 | . | 14 | TGTGCCAGTAGCCCGGGATGGCGGAACTACGAGCAGTACTTC | CASSPGWRNYEQYF
TRBJ1-5 | many | TRBV28 | . | 13 | TGTGCCAGCAGTTTGGGCTTTCGGCAGCCCCAGCATTTT | CASSLGFRQPQHF
TRBJ2-3 | many | TRBV2 | TRBD2 | 15 | TGTGCCAGCAATCCCGGGACTAGCGGAACAGATACGCAGTATTTT | CASNPGTSGTDTQYF
TRBJ2-1 | few | TRBV12-3/TRBV12-4 | . | 17 | TGTGCCAGCAGGACTGCCAGCGGAAAGAACTCCTACAATGAGCAGTTCTTC | CASRTASGKNSYNEQFF
TRBJ1-2 | . | TRBV5-8 | . | 13 | TGTGCCAGCAGCCCGGAACTAGGGACTGGCTACACCTTC | CASSPELGTGYTF
TRBJ2-3 | . | TRBV11-3 | . | 12 | TGTGCCAGCAGCCAGGGACCGGATACGCAGTATTTT | CASSQGPDTQYF
TRBJ1-2 | few | TRBV18 | . | 14 | TGTGCCAGCTCACGGGCCCTAGGAGGAAGTGGCTACACCTTC | CASSRALGGSGYTF
TRBJ2-7 | . | TRBV6-2/TRBV6-3 | . | 16 | TGTGCCAGCAGCCGCCTGGGGAGCGGACCTACCTACGAGCAGTACTTC | CASSRLGSGPTYEQYF
TRBJ1-1 | . | TRBV29-1 | . | 13 | TGCAGCGGGAGGTCTGCTGGGAACACTGAAGCTTTCTTT | CSGRSAGNTEAFF
TRBJ2-5 | . | TRBV7-9 | TRBD2 | 16 | TGTGCCAGCAGCTTCCCGGGACTAGCGGGTATTGAGACCCAGTACTTC | CASSFPGLAGIETQYF
TRBJ2-7 | . | TRBV7-3 | . | 13 | TGTGCCAGCAGCCCCCGGGGAGGTCTCGAGCAGTACTTC | CASSPRGGLEQYF
TRBJ2-5 | many | TRBV28 | . | 14 | TGTGCCAGCCGTTCGCCCGGGCGGGCGGAGACCCAGTACTTC | CASRSPGRAETQYF
TRBJ1-5 | few | TRBV19 | TRBD1 | 15 | TGTGCCAGTAGTCAATCCAGGGGGAGCAATCAGCCCCAGCATTTT | CASSQSRGSNQPQHF
TRBJ2-2 | . | TRBV10-1 | . | 13 | TGCGCCAGCAGTTCTGGTTCCCCAGGGGAGCTGTTTTTT | CASSSGSPGELFF
TRBJ1-2 | . | TRBV25-1 | . | 14 | TGTGCCAGCAGTGAAGGGAATTTCGGCTATGGCTACACCTTC | CASSEGNFGYGYTF
TRBJ1-1 | few | TRBV5-6 | . | 13 | TGTGCCAGCAGATCTTTCGGGGGGGGTGAAGCTTTCTTT | CASRSFGGGEAFF
TRBJ2-5 | few | TRBV29-1 | . | 10 | TGCAGCGTTACAGTAGAGACCCAGTACTTC | CSVTVETQYF
TRBJ2-1 | . | TRBV20-1 | TRBD2 | 17 | TGCAGTGCTAGAGATTCGAGCGGGGGTGGAGGATACAATGAGCAGTTCTTC | CSARDSSGGGGYNEQFF
TRBJ2-7 | . | TRBV7-2 | TRBD2 | 16 | TGTGCCAGCAGCTCCTTGGGACTAGCGCCTGCCTACGAGCAGTACTTC | CASSSLGLAPAYEQYF
TRBJ2-1 | . | TRBV12-3/TRBV12-4 | . | 14 | TGTGCCAGCAGAGCGGGACTGCCAGGGGATGAGCAGTTCTTC | CASRAGLPGDEQFF
TRBJ1-2 | . | TRBV20-1 | TRBD1 | 15 | TGCAGTGCTGCCCGGGATGGGGGACAGGGTTATGGCTACACCTTC | CSAARDGGQGYGYTF
TRBJ2-3 | . | TRBV5-1 | TRBD2 | 16 | TGCGCCAGCAGCTTGGCCGGGGGGGACGGAGGGGATACGCAGTATTTT | CASSLAGGDGGDTQYF
TRBJ1-1 | many | TRBV6-1 | . | 13 | TGTGCCAGCACTCAGGCGGCGCTCACTGAAGCTTTCTTT | CASTQAALTEAFF